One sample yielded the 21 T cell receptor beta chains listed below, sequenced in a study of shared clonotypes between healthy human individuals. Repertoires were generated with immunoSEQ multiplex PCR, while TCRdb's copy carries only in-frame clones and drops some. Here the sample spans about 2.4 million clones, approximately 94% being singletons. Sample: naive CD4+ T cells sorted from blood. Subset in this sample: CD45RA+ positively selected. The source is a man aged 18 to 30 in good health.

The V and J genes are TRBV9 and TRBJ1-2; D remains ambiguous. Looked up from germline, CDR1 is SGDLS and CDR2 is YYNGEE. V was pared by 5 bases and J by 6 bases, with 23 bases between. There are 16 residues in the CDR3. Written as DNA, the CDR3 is TGTGCCAGCAGTATAGTAGGTCCGGTTCCAGGCAATGGCTACACCTTC. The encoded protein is CASSIVGPVPGNGYTF.

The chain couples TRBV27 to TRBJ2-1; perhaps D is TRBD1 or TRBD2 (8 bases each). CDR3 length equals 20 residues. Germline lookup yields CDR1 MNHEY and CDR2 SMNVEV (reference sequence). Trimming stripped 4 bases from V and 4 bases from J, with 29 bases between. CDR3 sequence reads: CASSSDREKTLAGSYNEQFF. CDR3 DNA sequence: TGTGCCAGCAGTTCGGACAGGGAGAAAACTCTAGCGGGTTCGTACAATGAGCAGTTCTTC.

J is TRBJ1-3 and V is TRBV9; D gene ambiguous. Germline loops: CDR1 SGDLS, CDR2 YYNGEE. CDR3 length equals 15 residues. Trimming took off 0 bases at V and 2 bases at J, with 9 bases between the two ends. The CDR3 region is CASSVGWGAGNTIYF. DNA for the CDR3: TGTGCCAGCAGCGTAGGGTGGGGAGCTGGAAACACCATATATTTT. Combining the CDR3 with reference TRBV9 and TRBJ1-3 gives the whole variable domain DSGVTQTPKHLITATGQRVTLRCSPRSGDLSVYWYQQSLDQGLQFLIQYYNGEERAKGNILERFSAQQFPDLHSELNLSSLELGDSALYFCASSVGWGAGNTIYFGEGSWLTVV.

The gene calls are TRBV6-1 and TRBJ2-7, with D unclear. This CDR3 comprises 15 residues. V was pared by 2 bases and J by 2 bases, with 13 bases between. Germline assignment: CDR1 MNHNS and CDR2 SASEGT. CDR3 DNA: TGTGCCAGCAGTGAAAGGGCAGGCCCCACCTACGAGCAGTACTTC. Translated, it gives CASSERAGPTYEQYF.

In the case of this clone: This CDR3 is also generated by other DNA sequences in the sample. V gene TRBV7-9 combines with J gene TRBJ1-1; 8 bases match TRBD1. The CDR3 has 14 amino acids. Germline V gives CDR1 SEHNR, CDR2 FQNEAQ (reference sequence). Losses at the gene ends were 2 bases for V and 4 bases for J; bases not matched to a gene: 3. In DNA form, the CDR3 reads TGTGCCAGCAGCTTACAGGGGGCCGGCACTGAAGCTTTCTTT. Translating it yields CASSLQGAGTEAFF.

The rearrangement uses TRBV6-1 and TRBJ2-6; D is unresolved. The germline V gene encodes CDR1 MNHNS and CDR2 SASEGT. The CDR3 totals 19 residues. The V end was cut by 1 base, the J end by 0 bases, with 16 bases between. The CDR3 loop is CASSEGSARTYSGANVLTF. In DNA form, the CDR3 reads TGTGCCAGCAGTGAAGGTTCCGCCAGAACTTACTCTGGGGCCAACGTCCTGACTTTC.

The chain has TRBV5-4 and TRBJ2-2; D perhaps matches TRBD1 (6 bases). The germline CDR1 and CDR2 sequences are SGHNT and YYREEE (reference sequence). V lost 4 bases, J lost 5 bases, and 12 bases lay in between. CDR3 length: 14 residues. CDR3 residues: CASSPLQGTGELFF. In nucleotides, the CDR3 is TGTGCCAGCAGCCCGCTACAGGGTACCGGGGAGCTGTTTTTT.

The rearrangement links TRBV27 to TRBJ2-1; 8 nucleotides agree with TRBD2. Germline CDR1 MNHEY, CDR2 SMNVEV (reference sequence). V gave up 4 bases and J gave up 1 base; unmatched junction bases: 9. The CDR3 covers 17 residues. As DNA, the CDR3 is TGTGCCAGCAGTTCCCCCGGGGGGGGGAAGTCCTACAATGAGCAGTTCTTC. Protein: CASSSPGGGKSYNEQFF.

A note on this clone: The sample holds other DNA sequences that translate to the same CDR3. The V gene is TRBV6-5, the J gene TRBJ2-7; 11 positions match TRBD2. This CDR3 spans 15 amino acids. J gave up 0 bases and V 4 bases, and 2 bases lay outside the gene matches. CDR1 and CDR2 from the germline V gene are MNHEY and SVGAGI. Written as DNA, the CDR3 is TGTGCCAGCAGTTCGGGACTAGCGGACTCCTACGAGCAGTACTTC. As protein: CASSSGLADSYEQYF.

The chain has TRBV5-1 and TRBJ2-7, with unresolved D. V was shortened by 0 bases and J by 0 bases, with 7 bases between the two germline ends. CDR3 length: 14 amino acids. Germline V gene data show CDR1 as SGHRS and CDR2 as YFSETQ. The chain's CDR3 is CASSLAGFSYEQYF. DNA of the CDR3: TGCGCCAGCAGCTTGGCCGGGTTCTCCTACGAGCAGTACTTC.

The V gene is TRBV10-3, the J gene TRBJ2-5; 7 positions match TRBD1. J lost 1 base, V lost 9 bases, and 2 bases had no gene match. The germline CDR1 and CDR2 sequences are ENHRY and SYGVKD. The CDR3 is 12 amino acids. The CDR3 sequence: CAIGTVQETQYF. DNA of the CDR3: TGTGCCATTGGGACAGTCCAAGAGACCCAGTACTTC.

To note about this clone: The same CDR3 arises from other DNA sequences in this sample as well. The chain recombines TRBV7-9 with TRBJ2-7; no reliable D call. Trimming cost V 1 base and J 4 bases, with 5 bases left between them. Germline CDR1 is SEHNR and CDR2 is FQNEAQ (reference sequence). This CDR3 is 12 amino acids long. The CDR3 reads CASSLGVYEQYF. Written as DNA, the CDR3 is TGTGCCAGCAGCTTAGGGGTATACGAGCAGTACTTC.

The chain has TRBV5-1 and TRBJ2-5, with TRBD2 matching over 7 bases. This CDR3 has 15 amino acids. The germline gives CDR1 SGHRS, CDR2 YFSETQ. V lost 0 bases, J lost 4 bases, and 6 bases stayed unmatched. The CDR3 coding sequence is TGCGCCAGCAGCTTGGCCCTAGCGGAGCCAGAGACCCAGTACTTC. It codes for CASSLALAEPETQYF. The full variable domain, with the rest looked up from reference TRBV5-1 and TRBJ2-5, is KAGVTQTPRYLIKTRGQQVTLSCSPISGHRSVSWYQQTPGQGLQFLFEYFSETQRNKGNFPGRFSGRQFSNSRSEMNVSTLELGDSALYLCASSLALAEPETQYFGPGTRLLVL.

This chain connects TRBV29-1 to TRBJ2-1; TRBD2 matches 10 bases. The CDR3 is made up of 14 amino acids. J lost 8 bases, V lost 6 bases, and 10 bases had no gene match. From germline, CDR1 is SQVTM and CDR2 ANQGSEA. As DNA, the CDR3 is TGCAGCGTCCTTACTAGCGGGAAGGAAGATGAGCAGTTCTTC. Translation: CSVLTSGKEDEQFF.

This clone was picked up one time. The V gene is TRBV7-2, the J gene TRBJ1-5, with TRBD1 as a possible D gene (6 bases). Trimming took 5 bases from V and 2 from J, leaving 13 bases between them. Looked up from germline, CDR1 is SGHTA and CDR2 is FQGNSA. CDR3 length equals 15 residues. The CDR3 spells CASSPGGLGNQPQHF. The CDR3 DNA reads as TGTGCCAGCAGCCCCGGGGGCCTAGGCAATCAGCCCCAGCATTTT. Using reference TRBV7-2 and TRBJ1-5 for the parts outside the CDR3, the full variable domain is GAGVSQSPSNKVTEKGKDVELRCDPISGHTALYWYRQSLGQGLEFLIYFQGNSAPDKSGLPSDRFSAERTGGSVSTLTIQRTQQEDSAVYLCASSPGGLGNQPQHFGDGTRLSIL.

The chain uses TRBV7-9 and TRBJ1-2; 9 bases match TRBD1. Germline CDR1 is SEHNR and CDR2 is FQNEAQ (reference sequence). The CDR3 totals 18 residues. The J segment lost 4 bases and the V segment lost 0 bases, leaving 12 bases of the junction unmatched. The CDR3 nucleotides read TGTGCCAGCAGCTTAGCGTACAGGGGGCTCCGTTTTTTCTATGGCTACACCTTC. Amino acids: CASSLAYRGLRFFYGYTF. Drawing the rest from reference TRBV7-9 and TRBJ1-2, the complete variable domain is DTGVSQNPRHKITKRGQNVTFRCDPISEHNRLYWYRQTLGQGPEFLTYFQNEAQLEKSRLLSDRFSAERPKGSFSTLEIQRTEQGDSAMYLCASSLAYRGLRFFYGYTFGSGTRLTVV.

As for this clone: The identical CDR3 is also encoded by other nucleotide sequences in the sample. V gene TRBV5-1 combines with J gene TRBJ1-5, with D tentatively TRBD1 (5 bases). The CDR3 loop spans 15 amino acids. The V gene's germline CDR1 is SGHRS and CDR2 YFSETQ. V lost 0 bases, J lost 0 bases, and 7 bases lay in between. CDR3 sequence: CASSLEGYSNQPQHF. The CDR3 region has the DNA TGCGCCAGCAGCTTGGAGGGGTATAGCAATCAGCCCCAGCATTTT.

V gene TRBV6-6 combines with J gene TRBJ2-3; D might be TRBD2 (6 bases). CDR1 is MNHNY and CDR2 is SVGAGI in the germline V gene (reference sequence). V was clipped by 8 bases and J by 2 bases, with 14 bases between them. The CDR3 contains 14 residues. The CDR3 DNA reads TGTGCCAGCCTCGCCGGGACTTACACAGATACGCAGTATTTT. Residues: CASLAGTYTDTQYF.

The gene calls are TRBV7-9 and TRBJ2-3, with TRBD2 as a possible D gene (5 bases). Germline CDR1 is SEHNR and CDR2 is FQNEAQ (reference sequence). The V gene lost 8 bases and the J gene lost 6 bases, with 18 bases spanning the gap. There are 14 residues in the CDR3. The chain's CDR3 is CASSLGEISDTQYF. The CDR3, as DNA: TGTGCCAGCTCCTTGGGAGAAATTTCGGATACGCAGTATTTT. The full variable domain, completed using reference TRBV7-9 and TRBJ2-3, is DTGVSQNPRHKITKRGQNVTFRCDPISEHNRLYWYRQTLGQGPEFLTYFQNEAQLEKSRLLSDRFSAERPKGSFSTLEIQRTEQGDSAMYLCASSLGEISDTQYFGPGTRLTVL.

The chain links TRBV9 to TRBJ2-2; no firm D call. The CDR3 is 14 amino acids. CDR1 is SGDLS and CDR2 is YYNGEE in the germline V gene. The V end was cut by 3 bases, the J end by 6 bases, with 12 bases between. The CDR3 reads CASSGKNGAGELFF. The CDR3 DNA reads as TGTGCCAGCAGCGGGAAAAATGGTGCCGGGGAGCTGTTTTTT. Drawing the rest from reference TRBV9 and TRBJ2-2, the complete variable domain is DSGVTQTPKHLITATGQRVTLRCSPRSGDLSVYWYQQSLDQGLQFLIQYYNGEERAKGNILERFSAQQFPDLHSELNLSSLELGDSALYFCASSGKNGAGELFFGEGSRLTVL.

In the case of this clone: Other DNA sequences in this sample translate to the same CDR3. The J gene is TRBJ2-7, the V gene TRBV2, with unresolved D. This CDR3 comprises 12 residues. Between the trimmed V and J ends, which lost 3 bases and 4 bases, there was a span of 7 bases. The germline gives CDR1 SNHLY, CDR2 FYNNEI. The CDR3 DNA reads TGTGCCAGCAGTGACGGCGGTTACGAGCAGTACTTC. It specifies CASSDGGYEQYF.